This T cell receptor (beta chain) was captured by sequencing in a study of CD8+ T cells in alopecia areata. In the study overall: Oral tofacitinib (5 to 10 mg twice daily) was administered to treated patients. People stayed on tofacitinib for 6 to 18 months, then stopped the drug for 6 months.

Trimming pared 5 bases from V and 6 bases from J, leaving 13 bases between. The germline V gene encodes CDR1 SGHTA and CDR2 FQGNSA. The length of the CDR3 is 14 residues. RNA was extracted and reverse transcribed into cDNA as the sequencing template. Sequencing was performed with immunoSEQ multiplex PCR; in TCRdb, only in-frame clones are kept and a portion is missing. Of some 190,000 clones listed, more than 60% are singletons. This clone was seen a few times. The antigen remains undetermined. Study results and caveats: Normal skin's resident alphabeta T cells are sequenced alongside lesional scalp T cells. Amid tofacitinib therapy, many expanded lesional clones stayed present in scalp and blood.

The treatment denotes: oral pan-JAK inhibitor, 5-10 mg twice daily. This chain uses TRBV7-2 with TRBJ2-2; D is ambiguous. This clonotype was sampled from a human donor with alopecia areata. The sequencing here drew on CD4+ T cells sorted from blood, taken between weeks 43 and 45, from a patient treated with tofacitinib. CDR3 in amino acids: CASSPRPSPGELFF. CDR3 DNA: TGTGCCAGCAGCCCCCGGCCTTCACCCGGGGAGCTGTTTTTT. Filled out from reference TRBV7-2 and TRBJ2-2, the complete variable domain reads GAGVSQSPSNKVTEKGKDVELRCDPISGHTALYWYRQSLGQGLEFLIYFQGNSAPDKSGLPSDRFSAERTGGSVSTLTIQRTQQEDSAVYLCASSPRPSPGELFFGEGSRLTVL.